The clone carrying this TCR beta chain came up once. These data come from a study of memory CD4+ T cells and cytomegalovirus serostatus. In the study overall: This sample comes from healthy Belgian adults, roughly 9 CMV seropositive, roughly 22 seronegative.

Single viable CD3+CD4+CD8-CD45RO+ cells were sorted as the memory CD4+ T cells. CMV serostatus came from serum IgG against pp150, pp28, p38, p52. CD4+ T cells were isolated by positive magnetic selection. Germline V gives CDR1 SGHNT, CDR2 YYREEE (reference sequence). V was shortened by 0 bases and J by 5 bases, with 11 bases between the two germline ends. This CDR3 has 15 amino acids. In the authors' workflow: After removing out-of-frame reads, approximately 2 million distinct TCRbeta sequences remained. Assay used: immunoSEQ multiplex PCR; TCRdb lists only in-frame clones, some missing. D and trimming were read from the DNA, whereas the V and J calls and clone size are those reported in that table. The sample comprises 27,000 or so clones, about 76% of which are singletons, and 0.85% to 1.1% rests with the top ten.

This TCR derives from an adult in good health and CMV-seronegative. This chain uses TRBV5-4 with TRBJ2-2; either TRBD1 or TRBD2 may fit D (6 bases each). The sample taken for sequencing was memory CD4+ T cells from blood. The DNA of the CDR3 is TGTGCCAGCAGCTTGGACGGGGGCGGAACCGGGGAGCTGTTTTTT. Translation: CASSLDGGGTGELFF.